Reported below is one T cell receptor (beta chain). This clone has more than one count but fewer than ten. Its target antigen remains unknown. The sample holds no much larger clone one base away, and base qualities are not on file. The CDR3 measures 15 amino acids from cysteine to phenylalanine. Left in the record is the CDR3 DNA by itself, 45 bases read in frame from the first base. The V end gives up 7 bases and the J end 4 bases, leaving 12 bases in the junction not matched to a gene. Based on the germline V gene (reference sequence), the CDR1 and CDR2 sequences are LNHDA and SQIVND. Healthy HIV-negative adults with no recently reported acute infections or vaccinations were included as donors. Every donor was a Caucasian adult residing in Nashville, Tennessee, USA. CD4+ T cells were enriched by magnetic negative selection; naive cells were then positively selected on CD45RA, and the negative fraction formed the memory subset. After blood collection by leukapheresis, PBMCs were isolated using Ficoll-Histopaque density gradient centrifugation and then cryopreserved in the vapor phase of liquid nitrogen. Purity and quantity of every magnetically sorted T cell population were checked by analytical flow cytometry. Genomic DNA was isolated from each sorted fraction and quantified by UV absorbance on a Nanodrop 2000c.

The sample is drawn from a study of shared clonotypes between healthy human individuals (dated by TCRdb to about 2020). Describing the broader study: The cohort comprised two women and a few men aged 18 to 49 years. To estimate repertoire size and how much clonotypes are shared between individuals, the study performed deep sequencing of blood TCR repertoires from roughly five healthy adults. Libraries were prepared and TCR repertoires were sequenced by different laboratories using diverse techniques, in order to increase sequencing depth and limit assay-specific biases. For each donor, CD4 naive and CD4 memory were each given three plates, CD8 naive was given two plates, and CD8 memory was given one plate. Between about 0.8 and 9.5 billion PBMCs per donor were obtained by leukapheresis.

Using the deep immunoSEQ assay, TCR CDR3 regions were amplified from genomic DNA by multiplex PCR. For each cell subset, the extracted genomic DNA was distributed evenly across all wells of several immunoSEQ 96-well plates, and each plate served as one replicate. For sorted subsets, each replicate PCR was loaded with 200 to 250 ng genomic DNA, equivalent to 30,000 or so T cell genomes. Purified libraries were measured with a Qubit 3.0 fluorometer, size-checked on a Bioanalyzer 2100, and measured again with the KAPA Library Quantification kit. Each immunoSEQ 96-well plate was sequenced on its own single-read 150-cycle Illumina NextSeq 550 flow cell. From the authors' description of their analysis: Because only junctional sequences without quality scores were contained in the immunoSEQ output, filtering matching that applied to full-length reads could not be performed. Sequences were annotated with PyIR, a Python wrapper for IgBLAST v1.9, using IMGT germline references to assign V/J genes and CDR3. Reads were filtered out if the reads had weak V/J assignments (E-value above 1e-6), no CDR3, stop codons, out-of-frame junctions, or ambiguous translated residues. V3J clonotypes were defined as sequences sharing an identical inferred V gene, J gene, and CDR3 amino acid sequence. Percentage overlap between repertoires was calculated by dividing the number of shared unique clonotypes by the size of the smaller repertoire. Richness of each repertoire was evaluated using RTK rarefaction, the Chao1 estimator, and Recon v2.1 estimates of unobserved clonotypes. For all TCRbeta clonotypes obtained by the gDNA method from a few donors, generation probabilities were computed with OLGA. Entries here come from immuneACCESS through TCRdb and include only in-frame sequences with V and J called. Some clones fail to appear in such tables; in the studies checked, an unresolved V gene covers under half of the shortfall, and the cause of the remainder is unknown. V, J and clone size derive from that table, while D and trimming were established from the DNA sequence. In all, the sample holds more than 2,000,000 clones, and just over 90% of those were seen once. Together, the top ten hold 0.3% to 0.4% of the sample.

Paper-wide results and their limitations: Sampling was restricted to blood, and TCR repertoires in tissues likely differ from the TCR repertoires found in blood. Even with the large sequencing depth, rarefaction of the sorted-subset datasets indicated that sequencing was incomplete. Because the study included only a small number of donors, the genetic and exposure-history diversity represented was limited. Naive subsets generally had larger estimated clonotype richness than memory subsets did. When several donors were compared, the shared fraction of clonotypes was 5% to 6.5% for naive CD4, approximately 3.5% for naive CD8, roughly 2.5% for memory CD4, and 0.35% to 0.4% for memory CD8. Pairwise subsampling indicated that sequencing depth was expected to affect the degree of clonotype sharing among donors. Higher generation probabilities were observed for clonotypes shared by all four sorted-subset donors than for non-shared clonotypes.

The sequenced sample was naive CD4+ T cells from PBMCs. The meaning of the sample's cell subset or site label: CD45RA+ positively selected. This TCR was sampled from a man in his late teens or twenties in good health. Some clones in this sample may be carry-over from other donors' samples. The chain links TRBV19 with TRBJ1-2; the central 7 bases match TRBD1. At the DNA level, the sequence is TGTGCCAGTACCCCCTCCACAGGGGTCGGCTATGGCTACACCTTC. Translated, it gives CASTPSTGVGYGYTF.